The present T cell receptor beta chain was sequenced within a study of shared clonotypes between healthy human individuals. CDR1 and CDR2 from the germline V gene are KGHSH and LQKENI. The CDR3 is made up of 14 amino acids. The V and J ends lost 0 bases and 6 bases respectively, with 11 bases between them. The repertoire was sequenced with immunoSEQ multiplex PCR; TCRdb's copy has only in-frame clones and lacks some. The data hold some 2 million clones, with 85% to 95% observed a single time. The receptor's source is a man aged 18 to 30 in good health. Specimen: naive CD4+ T cells sorted from blood. Subset specified: CD45RA+ positively selected. The chain carries TRBV18 and TRBJ1-1; a possible D gene is TRBD1 (5 bases). This CDR3 is CASSPPQGGAEAFF. As DNA, the CDR3 is TGTGCCAGCTCACCACCTCAGGGAGGGGCTGAAGCTTTCTTT.